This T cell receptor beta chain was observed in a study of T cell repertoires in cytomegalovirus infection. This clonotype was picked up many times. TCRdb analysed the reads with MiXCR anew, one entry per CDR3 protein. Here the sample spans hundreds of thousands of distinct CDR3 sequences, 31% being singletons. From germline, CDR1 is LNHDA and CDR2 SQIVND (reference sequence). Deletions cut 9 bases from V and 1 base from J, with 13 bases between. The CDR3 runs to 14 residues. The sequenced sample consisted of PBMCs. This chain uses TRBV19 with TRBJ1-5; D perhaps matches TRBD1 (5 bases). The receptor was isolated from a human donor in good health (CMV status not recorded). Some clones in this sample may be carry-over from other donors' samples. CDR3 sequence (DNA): TGTGCCAGCAGCATCCGGGACAGCAATCAGCCCCAGCATTTT. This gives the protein CASSIRDSNQPQHF.